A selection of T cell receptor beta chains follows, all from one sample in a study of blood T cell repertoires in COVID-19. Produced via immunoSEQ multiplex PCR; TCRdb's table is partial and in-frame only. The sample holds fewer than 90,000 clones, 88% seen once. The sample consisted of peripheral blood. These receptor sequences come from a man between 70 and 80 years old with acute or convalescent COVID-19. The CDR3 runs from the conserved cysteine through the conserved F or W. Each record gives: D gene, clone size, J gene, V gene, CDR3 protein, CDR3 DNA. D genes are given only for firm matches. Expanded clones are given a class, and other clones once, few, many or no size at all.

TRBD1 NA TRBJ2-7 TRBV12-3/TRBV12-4 CASRRTGRREQYF TGTGCCAGCAGGCGGACAGGGCGAAGGGAGCAGTACTTC
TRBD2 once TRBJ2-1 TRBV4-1 CASNPVGLAGYNEQFF TGCGCCAGCAACCCGGTCGGACTAGCGGGATACAATGAGCAGTTCTTC
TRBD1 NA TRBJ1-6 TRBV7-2 CASSLGGQAGSPLHF TGTGCCAGCAGCTTAGGGGGACAGGCCGGTTCACCCCTCCACTTT
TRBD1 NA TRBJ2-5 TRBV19 CASSWGRQGSQETQYF TGTGCCAGTAGTTGGGGCCGACAGGGATCCCAAGAGACCCAGTACTTC
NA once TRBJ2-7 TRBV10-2 CASSEGKTYEQYF TGCGCCAGCAGTGAGGGCAAGACCTACGAGCAGTACTTC
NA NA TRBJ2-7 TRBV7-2 CASSLTQNPYEQYF TGTGCCAGCAGCTTAACGCAGAATCCCTACGAGCAGTACTTC
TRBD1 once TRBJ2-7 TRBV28 CASSPTGTATYEQYF TGTGCCAGCAGTCCTACCGGGACAGCAACCTACGAGCAGTACTTC
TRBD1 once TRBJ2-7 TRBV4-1 CASSPGQGISYEQYF TGCGCCAGCAGCCCGGGACAGGGGATCTCCTACGAGCAGTACTTC
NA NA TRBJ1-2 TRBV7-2 CASSQGQRKYGYTF TGTGCCAGCAGCCAAGGACAAAGGAAATATGGCTACACCTTC
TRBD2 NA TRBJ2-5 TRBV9 CASSVGVAGQETQYF TGTGCCAGCAGCGTAGGGGTAGCGGGCCAAGAGACCCAGTACTTC
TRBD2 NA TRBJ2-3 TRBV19 CASSGGLGTDTQYF TGTGCCAGTAGCGGGGGACTAGGCACAGATACGCAGTATTTT
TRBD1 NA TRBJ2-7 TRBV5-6 CASSLDWDRAYEQYF TGTGCCAGCAGCCTAGATTGGGACAGGGCCTACGAGCAGTACTTC
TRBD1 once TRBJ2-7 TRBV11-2 CASSLAYGTGSYEQYF TGTGCCAGCAGCTTAGCTTACGGGACAGGGTCTTACGAGCAGTACTTC